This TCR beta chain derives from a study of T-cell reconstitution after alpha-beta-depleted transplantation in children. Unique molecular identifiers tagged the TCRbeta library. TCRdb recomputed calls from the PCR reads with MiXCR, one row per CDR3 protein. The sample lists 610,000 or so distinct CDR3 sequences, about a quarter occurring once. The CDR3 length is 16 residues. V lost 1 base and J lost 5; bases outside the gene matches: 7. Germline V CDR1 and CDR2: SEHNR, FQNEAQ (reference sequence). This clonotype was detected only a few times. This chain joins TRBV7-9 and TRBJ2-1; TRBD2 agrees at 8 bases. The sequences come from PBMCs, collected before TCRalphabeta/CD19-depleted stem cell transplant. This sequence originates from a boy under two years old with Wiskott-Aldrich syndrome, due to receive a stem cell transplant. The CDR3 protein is CASSLGRLAGHNEQFF. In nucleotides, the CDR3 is TGTGCCAGCAGCTTAGGTCGGCTAGCGGGCCACAATGAGCAGTTCTTC.